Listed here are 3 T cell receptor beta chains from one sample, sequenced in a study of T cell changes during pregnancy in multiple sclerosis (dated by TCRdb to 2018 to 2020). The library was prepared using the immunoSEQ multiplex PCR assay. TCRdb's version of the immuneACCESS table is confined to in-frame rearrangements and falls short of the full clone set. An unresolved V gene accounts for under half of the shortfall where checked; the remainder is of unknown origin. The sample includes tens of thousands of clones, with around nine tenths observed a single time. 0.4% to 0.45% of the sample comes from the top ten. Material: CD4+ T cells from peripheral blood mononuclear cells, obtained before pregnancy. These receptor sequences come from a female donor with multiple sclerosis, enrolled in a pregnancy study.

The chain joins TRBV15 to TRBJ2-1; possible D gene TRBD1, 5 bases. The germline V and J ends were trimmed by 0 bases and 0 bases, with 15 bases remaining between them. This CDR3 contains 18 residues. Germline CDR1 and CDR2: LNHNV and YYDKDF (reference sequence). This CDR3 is CATSRDEVDRYSYNEQFF. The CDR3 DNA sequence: TGTGCCACCAGCAGAGATGAGGTCGACAGATACTCCTACAATGAGCAGTTCTTC.

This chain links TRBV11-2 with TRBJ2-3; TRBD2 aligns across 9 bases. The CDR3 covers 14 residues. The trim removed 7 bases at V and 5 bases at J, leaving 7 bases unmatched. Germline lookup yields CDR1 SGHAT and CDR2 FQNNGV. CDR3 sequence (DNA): TGTGCCAGCACACTTGGGACTAGCCGAGATACGCAGTATTTT. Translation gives CASTLGTSRDTQYF.

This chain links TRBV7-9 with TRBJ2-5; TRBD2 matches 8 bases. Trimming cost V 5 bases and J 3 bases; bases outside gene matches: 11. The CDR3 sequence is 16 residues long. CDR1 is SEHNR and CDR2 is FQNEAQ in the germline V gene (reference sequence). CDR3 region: CASSTGLVGGKETQYF. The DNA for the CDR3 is TGTGCCAGCAGCACGGGACTAGTAGGGGGGAAAGAGACCCAGTACTTC.